This T cell receptor beta chain came from a study of shared clonotypes between healthy human individuals. In the study overall: CD8 memory received one plate per donor, CD8 naive two, CD4 memory three and CD4 naive three.

The CDR3 totals 14 residues. V lost 2 bases and J 1 base, leaving 8 bases between the germline ends. Germline loops: CDR1 SEHNR, CDR2 FQNEAQ (reference sequence). Of note for this clone: Its antigen is not known.

Findings of the study overall: Sharing across several donors was seen in approximately 5.2% of naive CD4 clonotypes.

Using immunoSEQ multiplex PCR, the repertoire was profiled, and TCRdb retains in-frame clones only, with some absent. The table includes 550,000 to 750,000 clones, 95% to 96% detected once. CD45RO-negative, CCR7-selected cells formed the naive CD8 fraction, which excluded terminally differentiated effector memory CD45RA+ cells. Sequencing input: naive CD8+ T cells sorted from blood. This TCR was sampled from a woman in her twenties or thirties in good health. The chain is built from TRBV7-9 and TRBJ1-1; no definite D call. The CDR3 region is CASSLYGPNTEAFF. The CDR3 nucleotides read TGTGCCAGCAGCTTATATGGGCCGAACACTGAAGCTTTCTTT.